Below are 19 T cell receptor beta chains sequenced from a single sample in a study of blood T cell repertoires in COVID-19. Some clones are missing from TCRdb's copy, which holds only in-frame ones; the method was immunoSEQ multiplex PCR. The repertoire holds about 170,000 clones, roughly 85% seen once, with 15% to 20% in the top ten. Sequencing was performed on PBMCs or T cells enriched from blood (not recorded which). All receptors come from a woman in her 70s in a cohort exposed to, infected with or recovered from COVID-19 (not recorded which).

The genes are TRBV10-3 and TRBJ2-7, with 7 nucleotides matching TRBD1. Germline V lookup: CDR1 ENHRY, CDR2 SYGVKD. The trim removed 2 bases at V and 2 bases at J, leaving 15 bases unmatched. CDR3 length equals 18 residues. The CDR3 spells CAISEPDRDSSLTYEQYF. The CDR3 DNA reads as TGTGCCATCAGTGAGCCCGACCGGGACAGCAGCCTCACCTACGAGCAGTACTTC.

The rearrangement links TRBV7-8 to TRBJ1-5; 7 bases align to TRBD1. CDR3 length equals 13 residues. Unmatched junction bases numbered 4, after V lost 4 bases and J lost 7 bases. Germline V gives CDR1 SGHVS, CDR2 FQNEAQ. The CDR3 coding sequence is TGTGCCAGCAGCTACGGACAGGCCCAGCCCCAGCATTTT. Translation gives CASSYGQAQPQHF.

The chain has TRBV5-1 and TRBJ2-2, with 9 bases identical to TRBD1. The CDR3 consists of 14 residues. V was clipped by 4 bases and J by 5 bases; unmatched bases: 3. CDR1 SGHRS and CDR2 YFSETQ come from the germline V gene. The CDR3 spells CASSAGTGTGELFF. The DNA for the CDR3 is TGCGCCAGCAGCGCGGGGACAGGGACCGGGGAGCTGTTTTTT.

The chain couples TRBV5-1 to TRBJ1-3, with D tentatively TRBD1 (5 bases). CDR1 SGHRS and CDR2 YFSETQ come from the germline V gene. This CDR3 has 17 amino acids. V was trimmed by 1 base and J by 0 bases, leaving 14 bases between them. The CDR3: CASSLNNPGYSGNTIYF. The CDR3 DNA reads as TGCGCCAGCAGCTTGAATAACCCAGGGTACTCTGGAAACACCATATATTTT.

This clone was detected only once. The chain uses TRBV29-1 and TRBJ1-4; D is unresolved. Germline V gives CDR1 SQVTM, CDR2 ANQGSEA. The CDR3 contains 12 residues. Trimming cost V 3 bases and J 8 bases, with 10 bases left between them. The CDR3 DNA follows: TGCAGCGTTGATGACGGCGGAGAAAAACTGTTTTTT. It is translated as CSVDDGGEKLFF. The variable domain in full, completed from reference TRBV29-1 and TRBJ1-4, reads SAVISQKPSRDICQRGTSLTIQCQVDSQVTMMFWYRQQPGQSLTLIATANQGSEATYESGFVIDKFPISRPNLTFSTLTVSNMSPEDSSIYLCSVDDGGEKLFFGSGTQLSVL.

The rearrangement links TRBV5-1 to TRBJ2-5, with 7 bases aligning to TRBD2. CDR3 length equals 17 residues. J gave up 3 bases and V 4 bases, and 15 bases lay outside the gene matches. Germline V gene data show CDR1 as SGHRS and CDR2 as YFSETQ. The CDR3 nucleotides read TGCGCCAGCAGCCCGGGGGGACTACCGGCCCCTAAAGAGACCCAGTACTTC. This encodes CASSPGGLPAPKETQYF.

A few counts support this clone. V is TRBV19 and J is TRBJ2-2; 8 bases line up with TRBD1. Losses at the gene ends were 5 bases for V and 8 bases for J; bases not matched to a gene: 16. The CDR3 has 17 residues. Germline assignment: CDR1 LNHDA and CDR2 SQIVND (reference sequence). CDR3 nucleotide sequence: TGTGCCAGTAGTCCAACCCGGACAGGGTTCCGTGGGGGGGAGCTGTTTTTT. It is translated as CASSPTRTGFRGGELFF.

This clone was seen once. The chain employs TRBV28 and TRBJ1-6; unclear D gene. The V gene lost 5 bases and the J gene lost 7 bases, with 15 bases spanning the gap. The CDR3 runs 15 residues. Germline assignment: CDR1 MDHEN and CDR2 SYDVKM. The CDR3 protein is CASSPPPGRNSPLHF. In DNA form, the CDR3 reads TGTGCCAGCAGTCCCCCCCCCGGGAGAAATTCACCCCTCCACTTT.

The J gene is TRBJ2-5, the V gene TRBV9, with TRBD2 matching over 8 bases. J gave up 1 base and V 4 bases, and 9 bases lay outside the gene matches. This CDR3 spans 16 amino acids. Looked up from germline, CDR1 is SGDLS and CDR2 is YYNGEE. The CDR3 is CASSPQIAGGQETQYF. The CDR3 DNA reads as TGTGCCAGCAGCCCCCAAATTGCGGGGGGCCAAGAGACCCAGTACTTC. The full variable domain, completed using reference TRBV9 and TRBJ2-5, is DSGVTQTPKHLITATGQRVTLRCSPRSGDLSVYWYQQSLDQGLQFLIQYYNGEERAKGNILERFSAQQFPDLHSELNLSSLELGDSALYFCASSPQIAGGQETQYFGPGTRLLVL.

Details on this clone: One end of the junction does not line up with germline, which may come from a read error. V usage is TRBV7-7 and J usage is TRBJ2-7; 8 nucleotides line up with TRBD2. The CDR3 runs to 16 residues. Germline V CDR1 and CDR2: SSHAT, FNYEAQ (reference sequence). The CDR3 DNA sequence: TGTGCTAGCAGCTTAGGGGCGGGAGGAGACTTGTACGAGCAGTACTTC. Protein: CASSLGAGGDLYEQYF. Full variable domain (outside the CDR3, taken from reference TRBV7-7 and TRBJ2-7): GAGVSQSPRYKVTKRGQDVTLRCDPISSHATLYWYQQALGQGPEFLTYFNYEAQPDKSGLPSDRFSAERPEGSISTLTIQRTEQRDSAMYRCASSLGAGGDLYEQYFGPGTRLTVT.

V and J are TRBV3-1 (or the pseudogene TRBV3-2) and TRBJ1-2, with a tentative D call TRBD1 (6 bases). CDR1 is LGHDT and CDR2 is YNNKEL in the germline V gene (reference sequence). The V end was cut by 5 bases, the J end by 9 bases, with 19 bases between. The CDR3 totals 14 residues. The DNA for the CDR3 is TGTGCCAGCAGCACAGGGACCGACGGGTGGAGCTACACCTTC. It yields the protein CASSTGTDGWSYTF.

The chain joins TRBV5-1 to TRBJ2-3; 8 bases agree with TRBD2. The CDR3 totals 16 residues. Per the germline V gene, CDR1 is SGHRS and CDR2 is YFSETQ. J lost 5 bases, V lost 0 bases, and 8 bases had no gene match. This CDR3 is CASSLESSGLGDTQYF. CDR3 coding DNA: TGCGCCAGCAGCTTGGAGTCTAGCGGGCTGGGAGATACGCAGTATTTT.

This clone has a single count. The rearrangement links TRBV9 to TRBJ2-3; no clear D. Germline V gene lookup returns CDR1 SGDLS and CDR2 YYNGEE. The CDR3 sequence is 12 residues long. The germline V and J ends were trimmed by 0 bases and 4 bases, with 3 bases remaining between them. CDR3 sequence reads: CASSVASDTQYF. The CDR3 DNA follows: TGTGCCAGCAGCGTAGCCTCAGATACGCAGTATTTT.

The rearrangement joins TRBV28 to TRBJ2-3, with TRBD2 identical over 14 bases. This CDR3 region has 16 residues. Germline CDR1 is MDHEN and CDR2 is SYDVKM. With 5 bases clipped from V and 5 bases from J, the junction kept 6 bases outside the gene matches. CDR3 nucleotide sequence: TGTGCCAGCAGTGGGGGACTAGCGGGAGCTGGAGATACGCAGTATTTT. The encoded protein is CASSGGLAGAGDTQYF.

V usage is TRBV5-8 and J usage is TRBJ2-7, with a possible D match to TRBD2 (6 bases). The germline gives CDR1 SGHTS, CDR2 YDEGEE. This CDR3 is built from 15 residues. Trimming removed 1 base from V and 5 bases from J, with 16 bases in between. DNA of the CDR3: TGTGCCAGCAGCTTGACCCCGGGAGCGTTTCACGAGCAGTACTTC. This sequence encodes CASSLTPGAFHEQYF.

The chain employs TRBV11-2 and TRBJ2-7; 7 nucleotides align to TRBD2. V was pared by 10 bases and J by 2 bases, with 11 bases of the junction left unmatched. The CDR3 sequence is 14 residues long. Germline V gene sequence: CDR1 SGHAT, CDR2 FQNNGV. CDR3 sequence reads: CATSPSGLTYEQYF. CDR3 sequence (DNA): TGTGCCACTTCACCTAGCGGCCTGACCTACGAGCAGTACTTC. The variable domain in full, with the rest retrieved from reference TRBV11-2 and TRBJ2-7, is EAGVAQSPRYKIIEKRQSVAFWCNPISGHATLYWYQQILGQGPKLLIQFQNNGVVDDSQLPKDRFSAERLKGVDSTLKIQPAKLEDSAVYLCATSPSGLTYEQYFGPGTRLTVT.

The V and J genes are TRBV24-1 and TRBJ2-5; D not certain. CDR1 is KGHDR and CDR2 is SFDVKD in the germline V gene. V was cut by 3 bases and J by 5 bases, with 9 bases left in between. CDR3 size: 13 residues. CDR3 bases: TGTGCCACCAGTGATGAACCGGTGGAGACCCAGTACTTC. Its translation: CATSDEPVETQYF.

This chain uses TRBV6-5 with TRBJ2-1, with D possibly TRBD1 on 6 matching bases. Germline values: CDR1 MNHEY, CDR2 SVGAGI. With 3 bases removed from V and 4 bases from J, the gap between germline ends came to 10 bases. The CDR3 is 14 residues long. DNA of the CDR3: TGTGCCAGCAGTTATAGGACAGCTTACAATGAGCAGTTCTTC. It is translated as CASSYRTAYNEQFF.

This clone appeared a few times. The chain uses TRBV2 and TRBJ1-2; D gene uncertain. The germline V and J ends were trimmed by 0 bases and 8 bases, with 16 bases remaining between them. This CDR3 has 15 residues. The germline gives CDR1 SNHLY, CDR2 FYNNEI. In DNA, the CDR3 is TGTGCCAGCAGTGAAGCGGGGAGGGCAGGTCACGGCTACACCTTC. This translates into CASSEAGRAGHGYTF. The full variable domain, completed using reference TRBV2 and TRBJ1-2, is EPEVTQTPSHQVTQMGQEVILRCVPISNHLYFYWYRQILGQKVEFLVSFYNNEISEKSEIFDDQFSVERPDGSNFTLKIRSTKLEDSAMYFCASSEAGRAGHGYTFGSGTRLTVV.